Given below is one T cell receptor beta chain in context. Its antigen is still unknown. All the people who gave samples were healthy bone marrow donors. These data belong to a study of cytomegalovirus exposure and HLA in healthy donors. CDR1 is ENHRY and CDR2 is SYGVKD in the germline V gene. The CDR3 is made up of 14 amino acids. V was trimmed by 6 bases and J by 6 bases, leaving 18 bases between them. Overall study findings and caveats: Later analysis identified a missense DCLRE1C variant that was linked to TCR beta V- and J-gene trimming. Indistinguishable V segments such as TRBV6-2 and TRBV6-3 were excluded. It was likely that a cluster of highly shared sequence variants was a sequencing artifact.

The PCR was carried out with 60 Vbeta primers and 13 Jbeta primers. Clones were read by immunoSEQ multiplex PCR, and TCRdb kept only the in-frame ones, dropping some. The sample carries around 160,000 clones, 60% to 85% recorded once. This TCR came from a woman in her forties in good health and CMV-seropositive. The sample consisted of PBMCs. V and J are TRBV10-3 and TRBJ2-7, with D possibly matching TRBD2 (5 bases). The CDR3 region has the DNA TGTGCCATCAGACCCGGACGGGATACGGGCGAGCAGTACTTC. Protein: CAIRPGRDTGEQYF.